The text below deals with one T cell receptor beta chain. The target antigen is unknown. The data originate from a study of T cells after yellow fever vaccination. V lost 1 base to trimming and J lost 4 bases; unmatched junction nucleotides: 5. CDR3 length equals 16 residues. Germline V CDR1 and CDR2: LGHDT, YNNKEL (reference sequence). A 5'RACE template-switching step, the method used to make TCR cDNA, added a universal primer site and UMIs. TCRdb fed the 5' RACE reads into MiXCR, producing one record per CDR3 protein. This sample yields under 500,000 distinct CDR3 sequences, of which 18% are seen a single time; 15% to 20% belongs to the top ten. Points from the study as a whole: It was the secondary response that reached its peak faster, day 5 versus 15, but it was weaker. Only a small proportion of the clonotypes turned up in both the CD4 and the CD8 compartments, likely arising from convergent recombination.

V gene TRBV3-1 combines with J gene TRBJ2-1; 9 positions agree with TRBD1. This specimen consisted of PBMCs, obtained before the yellow fever booster vaccination. This TCR was sampled from a man aged 18 to 35 who received the YFV17D yellow fever vaccine. The DNA of the CDR3 is TGTGCCAGCAGCCAAGCCGGACAGGGGATTTACAATGAGCAGTTCTTC. It specifies CASSQAGQGIYNEQFF.